Included here is one T cell receptor (beta chain) sequence, with context. V lost 5 bases to trimming and J lost 2 bases, with 16 bases between them. This CDR3 is built from 16 residues. Germline values: CDR1 SEHNR, CDR2 FQNEAQ (reference sequence). TCRdb keeps only in-frame clones here, not all; method: immunoSEQ multiplex PCR. The sample lists about 25,000 clones, roughly 80% occurring once. This sample was taken from a study of blood T cell repertoires in COVID-19. Across the study: The cDNA or gDNA used as material had been derived from T cells, B-cell-depleted T cells, or PBMCs.

The chain uses TRBV7-9 and TRBJ2-4; a possible D gene is TRBD1 (5 bases). The receptor comes from a woman of 80 years or more with acute or convalescent COVID-19. The sample taken for sequencing was peripheral blood. The CDR3 nucleotides are TGTGCCAGCAGCCCCCGCAGGGTGGGAACCAAAAACATTCAGTACTTC. It yields the protein CASSPRRVGTKNIQYF.